This entry lists 25 T cell receptor beta chains sequenced from one sample in a study of CD8 T cells in Susac syndrome. When the RNA was reverse transcribed, random hexamers were used with an input of roughly 0.45 to 1 ug. Via MiXCR, TCRdb re-called the immunoSEQ multiplex PCR reads, giving one row per CDR3 protein. The sample has 120,000 to 150,000 distinct CDR3 sequences; roughly 96% are singletons. The sample was CD4+ T cells from PBMCs. These receptors were obtained from a human donor with multiple sclerosis.

The J gene is TRBJ2-1, the V gene TRBV25-1, with 7 bases identical to TRBD1. The CDR3 sequence is 13 residues long. V shed 8 bases and J 4 bases; nucleotides not matched to a gene: 5. Germline V gene sequence: CDR1 MGHDK, CDR2 SYGVNS. CDR3 sequence reads: CASGGQAYNEQFF. CDR3 nucleotide sequence: TGTGCCAGCGGTGGACAGGCGTACAATGAGCAGTTCTTC.

J is TRBJ2-7 and V is TRBV15; D uncertain. CDR1 and CDR2 from the germline V gene are LNHNV and YYDKDF (reference sequence). This CDR3 is 14 amino acids long. The V and J ends lost 9 bases and 6 bases respectively, with 21 bases between them. CDR3 residues: CATARPGSAGEQYF. As DNA, the CDR3 is TGTGCCACAGCGCGCCCAGGCTCGGCAGGCGAGCAGTACTTC.

This rearrangement joins TRBV14 to TRBJ1-2; 7 nucleotides align to TRBD1. The CDR3 has 13 amino acids. Germline-derived CDR1 and CDR2 are SGHDN and FVKESK. V was pared by 2 bases and J by 13 bases, with 10 bases of the junction left unmatched. DNA for the CDR3: TGTGCCAGCAGCCAAACCGCGACAGGGATCGGCACCTTC. It is translated as CASSQTATGIGTF.

This clonotype was picked up one time. The chain has TRBV28 and TRBJ2-7; unclear D gene. CDR3 size: 12 residues. Trimming cost V 6 bases and J 7 bases, with 13 bases left between them. Germline V CDR1 and CDR2: MDHEN, SYDVKM. CDR3 loop: CASSLVGAEQYF. CDR3 nucleotides: TGTGCCAGCAGCCTGGTCGGCGCTGAGCAGTACTTC.

The rearrangement uses TRBV20-1 and TRBJ2-5; D is possibly TRBD1 (5 bases). Germline values: CDR1 DFQATT, CDR2 SNEGSKA (reference sequence). V was clipped by 0 bases and J by 0 bases, with 14 bases between them. The CDR3 is 16 residues long. This CDR3 is CSARDRQGWYQETQYF. The CDR3 region has the DNA TGCAGTGCTAGAGATAGGCAGGGATGGTACCAAGAGACCCAGTACTTC.

The CDR3 protein is CASSSTQGGTETQYF. DNA for the CDR3: TGTGCCAGCAGCTCCACCCAGGGGGGGACGGAGACCCAGTACTTC. V and J are TRBV7-9 and TRBJ2-5; tentatively, D is TRBD1 or TRBD2 (7 bases each). The CDR3 extends over 15 amino acids. Trimming cost V 4 bases and J 5 bases, with 17 bases left between them. Germline-derived CDR1 and CDR2 are SEHNR and FQNEAQ (reference sequence).

The chain links TRBV29-1 to TRBJ1-2, with TRBD1 matching 8 bases. Germline CDR1 reads SQVTM; CDR2 reads ANQGSEA. With 3 bases clipped from V and 7 bases from J, the junction kept 13 bases outside the gene matches. The CDR3 is 15 residues long. CDR3 residues: CSVDGLGAGGRGYTF. The DNA for the CDR3 is TGCAGCGTTGATGGTTTAGGGGCAGGGGGCCGTGGCTACACCTTC.

The rearrangement joins TRBV7-2 to TRBJ2-4; TRBD2 agrees at 9 bases. The CDR3 loop spans 16 amino acids. In germline, CDR1 is SGHTA, CDR2 FQGNSA. V trimming: 5 bases; J trimming: 10 bases; junction bases outside the gene matches: 15. The CDR3 loop reads CASSRLSGGPEGIQYF. Here the CDR3 DNA reads TGTGCCAGCAGCCGCCTTAGCGGGGGCCCAGAAGGGATTCAGTACTTC.

The rearrangement links TRBV5-1 to TRBJ2-2, with 7 bases lining up with TRBD1. J was trimmed by 5 bases and V by 4 bases; bases with no gene match: 8. This CDR3 has 15 amino acids. CDR1 and CDR2 (germline): SGHRS, YFSETQ. The CDR3 region has the DNA TGCGCCAGCAGCCCTTCGACAGGGATAACCGGGGAGCTGTTTTTT. Amino acids: CASSPSTGITGELFF. The full variable domain, with the rest looked up from reference TRBV5-1 and TRBJ2-2, is KAGVTQTPRYLIKTRGQQVTLSCSPISGHRSVSWYQQTPGQGLQFLFEYFSETQRNKGNFPGRFSGRQFSNSRSEMNVSTLELGDSALYLCASSPSTGITGELFFGEGSRLTVL.

This clonotype appeared once. The chain joins TRBV30 to TRBJ1-2; 9 bases align to TRBD1. The junction had 10 bases not matched to a gene; V was cut back by 3 bases and J by 5 bases. CDR3 length equals 15 residues. Germline values: CDR1 GTSNPN, CDR2 SVGIG (reference sequence). As DNA, the CDR3 is TGTGCCTGGAGCTTCGGTCGGGGACAGGGTTATGGCTACACCTTC. Translated, it gives CAWSFGRGQGYGYTF.

This clonotype was recorded only once. This chain uses TRBV2 with TRBJ2-7, with 12 bases identical to TRBD2. The CDR3 consists of 15 residues. J gave up 7 bases and V 6 bases, and 10 bases lay outside the gene matches. Germline V gene data show CDR1 as SNHLY and CDR2 as FYNNEI. CDR3 sequence reads: CASSLGLAGTKEQYF. The CDR3 region has the DNA TGTGCCAGCAGCCTCGGACTAGCGGGAACGAAAGAGCAGTACTTC.

This rearrangement joins TRBV3-1 to TRBJ2-7; D is undetermined. V shed 1 base and J shed 2 bases, with 9 bases lying between them. The CDR3 runs 14 residues. Germline-derived CDR1 and CDR2 are LGHDT and YNNKEL (reference sequence). The CDR3 region is CASSQVTTTYEQYF. The CDR3 DNA reads TGTGCCAGCAGCCAAGTAACCACCACCTACGAGCAGTACTTC.

The J gene is TRBJ1-5, the V gene TRBV20-1, with 10 bases identical to TRBD1. Germline lookup yields CDR1 DFQATT and CDR2 SNEGSKA (reference sequence). The CDR3 loop spans 16 amino acids. Trimming took 5 bases from V and 7 from J; bases not matched to a gene: 14. CDR3 residues: CSAVRDRGVTRQPQHF. Written as DNA, the CDR3 is TGCAGTGCTGTCCGGGACAGGGGAGTCACAAGGCAGCCCCAGCATTTT.

The rearrangement uses TRBV29-1 and TRBJ2-7, with a possible D match to TRBD2 (6 bases). V lost 3 bases and J 8 bases, leaving 14 bases between the germline ends. CDR1 and CDR2 (germline): SQVTM, ANQGSEA. The CDR3 totals 12 residues. The CDR3 DNA reads as TGCAGCGTTGACTCCCATGGCGGGAAGCAGTACTTC. Translating it yields CSVDSHGGKQYF.

The chain recombines TRBV6-5 with TRBJ1-2; D unresolved. This CDR3 is 15 amino acids long. Germline-derived CDR1 and CDR2 are MNHEY and SVGAGI. V gave up 2 bases and J gave up 4 bases, with 14 bases separating them. The CDR3 here is CASSYEGSSTYGYTF. The CDR3 nucleotides are TGTGCCAGCAGTTACGAAGGCAGTAGCACCTATGGCTACACCTTC.

The V and J genes are TRBV20-1 and TRBJ2-2, with 12 nucleotides matching TRBD2. Germline CDR1 reads DFQATT; CDR2 reads SNEGSKA (reference sequence). The J segment lost 4 bases and the V segment lost 1 base, leaving 4 bases of the junction unmatched. The CDR3 consists of 16 residues. CDR3 sequence (DNA): TGCAGTGCTAGAGCCTGGACTAGCGGGGCCACCGGGGAGCTGTTTTTT. Translated, it gives CSARAWTSGATGELFF.

The gene calls are TRBV30 and TRBJ2-7, with a tentative D call TRBD2 (6 bases). The CDR3 covers 13 residues. Trimming shortened V by 6 bases and J by 3 bases, and 15 bases separated the two germline ends. CDR1 is GTSNPN, CDR2 SVGIG, per germline (reference sequence). The CDR3 protein is CACSSGLDYEQYF. The DNA of the CDR3 is TGTGCCTGTTCTTCGGGACTCGACTACGAGCAGTACTTC.

As DNA, the CDR3 is TGTGCCAGCAGTCCGAGTCCAGCACTCGGATCTCTAGATCAGCCCCAGCATTTT. Translating gives CASSPSPALGSLDQPQHF. The chain recombines TRBV28 with TRBJ1-5; no clear D. The germline V and J ends were trimmed by 5 bases and 5 bases, with 25 bases remaining between them. The germline V gene has CDR1 MDHEN and CDR2 SYDVKM. This CDR3 spans 18 amino acids.

The rearrangement uses TRBV9 and TRBJ2-7; TRBD2 might be the D (6 bases). Deletions cut 1 base from V and 6 bases from J, with 11 bases between. This CDR3 comprises 13 residues. Germline lookup yields CDR1 SGDLS and CDR2 YYNGEE. The CDR3 DNA reads as TGTGCCAGCAGCGTACCCCTGGGGGGCGAGCAGTACTTC. Translated, it gives CASSVPLGGEQYF. Full variable domain (missing parts from reference TRBV9 and TRBJ2-7): DSGVTQTPKHLITATGQRVTLRCSPRSGDLSVYWYQQSLDQGLQFLIQYYNGEERAKGNILERFSAQQFPDLHSELNLSSLELGDSALYFCASSVPLGGEQYFGPGTRLTVT.

This sequence joins TRBV14 and TRBJ2-5; 7 positions agree with TRBD1. This CDR3 comprises 17 residues. V was clipped by 3 bases and J by 4 bases; unmatched bases: 14. Germline V gene lookup returns CDR1 SGHDN and CDR2 FVKESK. Written as DNA, the CDR3 is TGTGCCAGCAGCCACAATACGGACAGGAACGTTCGAGAGACCCAGTACTTC. The encoded protein is CASSHNTDRNVRETQYF.

The chain recombines TRBV7-9 with TRBJ2-2; no clear D gene. The V end lost 5 bases, the J end lost 3 bases, and 7 bases lay between the germline ends. Germline V gene lookup returns CDR1 SEHNR and CDR2 FQNEAQ (reference sequence). The CDR3 extends over 13 amino acids. Here the CDR3 reads CASSPLDTGELFF. The DNA of the CDR3 is TGTGCCAGCAGCCCCCTCGACACCGGGGAGCTGTTTTTT.

The chain couples TRBV20-1 to TRBJ1-1; TRBD1 agrees at 7 bases. The CDR3 consists of 14 residues. J was trimmed by 2 bases and V by 6 bases; bases with no gene match: 9. The germline CDR1 and CDR2 sequences are DFQATT and SNEGSKA (reference sequence). CDR3 amino acids: CSAIDRVSNTEAFF. The CDR3 DNA is TGCAGTGCCATTGACAGGGTTAGTAACACTGAAGCTTTCTTT.

The count of this clonotype is one. Written as DNA, the CDR3 is TGTGCCAGCAGTGCCGGACTAGCGCTGGATACGCAGTATTTT. This sequence encodes CASSAGLALDTQYF. The rearrangement links TRBV27 to TRBJ2-3; TRBD2 agrees at 9 bases. Germline V gene lookup returns CDR1 MNHEY and CDR2 SMNVEV (reference sequence). The CDR3 spans 14 residues. Germline trimming cut 5 bases from V and 6 bases from J; bases unmatched to any gene: 6.

The V and J genes are TRBV30 and TRBJ1-3; 7 nucleotides agree with TRBD1. Germline CDR1 GTSNPN, CDR2 SVGIG (reference sequence). V lost 3 bases, J lost 2 bases, and 7 bases stayed unmatched. The CDR3 totals 15 residues. CDR3 protein: CAWRLQGGAGNTIYF. For the CDR3, the DNA is TGTGCCTGGAGACTCCAGGGGGGCGCTGGAAACACCATATATTTT.

The J gene is TRBJ1-1, the V gene TRBV29-1, with D perhaps matching TRBD1 (6 bases). This CDR3 is 12 amino acids long. Germline assignment: CDR1 SQVTM and CDR2 ANQGSEA. The V gene lost 8 bases and the J gene lost 11 bases, with 21 bases spanning the gap. The CDR3 loop is CSLQREGTMAFF. CDR3 coding DNA: TGCAGCCTCCAACGGGAAGGGACAATGGCTTTCTTT. Based on the CDR3 plus reference TRBV29-1 and TRBJ1-1, the full variable domain is SAVISQKPSRDICQRGTSLTIQCQVDSQVTMMFWYRQQPGQSLTLIATANQGSEATYESGFVIDKFPISRPNLTFSTLTVSNMSPEDSSIYLCSLQREGTMAFFGQGTRLTVV.